These 21 T cell receptor beta chains came from one sample sequenced in a study of response to subunit inactivated influenza vaccine. TCRdb reanalysed the RT-PCR reads using MiXCR and keeps one entry per CDR3 protein. The sample comprises 550,000 to 800,000 distinct CDR3 sequences, around 14% of which are singletons, and around 6.5% rests with the top ten. The sequences come from PBMCs from blood, collected approximately 15 days before vaccination. The receptors here all came from a man in his fifties who received an inactivated influenza vaccine.

This clonotype has a handful of counts. The chain uses TRBV2 and TRBJ1-1; D ambiguous. This CDR3 is 11 amino acids long. Germline values: CDR1 SNHLY, CDR2 FYNNEI. The V and J ends lost 11 bases and 6 bases respectively, with 13 bases between them. The CDR3 coding sequence is TGTGCCCTAAAACTGGCAGCTGAAGCTTTCTTT. This translates into CALKLAAEAFF.

This clonotype was counted a few times. The V gene is TRBV6-2 or TRBV6-3, the J gene TRBJ2-2; no clear D. This CDR3 contains 14 residues. V was trimmed by 6 bases and J by 3 bases, leaving 11 bases between them. CDR1 MNHEY and CDR2 SVGEGT come from the germline V gene. The CDR3 is CASRIPLDTGELFF. For the CDR3, the DNA is TGTGCCAGCAGGATCCCTTTAGACACCGGGGAGCTGTTTTTT.

This clonotype has a count of ten or more. The chain combines TRBV6-1 with TRBJ1-2; the D gene is possibly TRBD1 (5 bases). Germline values: CDR1 MNHNS, CDR2 SASEGT. The CDR3 runs 14 residues. Trimming took 6 bases from V and 2 from J, leaving 13 bases between them. The CDR3 nucleotides are TGTGCCAGCAGACCGGCACGGGGGAACTATGGCTACACCTTC. Its translation: CASRPARGNYGYTF.

This clonotype appeared a few times. The rearrangement uses TRBV6-2 or TRBV6-3 and TRBJ2-7; TRBD1 matches 9 bases. The CDR3 length is 17 residues. The germline gives CDR1 MNHEY, CDR2 SVGEGT. The ends lost 5 bases at V and 2 bases at J; junction bases unmatched: 13. The CDR3 DNA follows: TGTGCCAGCAGTCCATCCGGTTGGACAGGGGCGGCCTACGAGCAGTACTTC. Translation: CASSPSGWTGAAYEQYF.

This clonotype was seen a handful of times. The chain uses TRBV24-1 and TRBJ2-2; TRBD1 aligns across 10 bases. With V trimmed by 1 base and J by 6 bases, 4 bases remained unmatched. From germline, CDR1 is KGHDR and CDR2 SFDVKD. The CDR3 runs 16 residues. CDR3 bases: TGTGCCACCAGTGATTTAAGGGACAGGGGTTCCGGGGAGCTGTTTTTT. It codes for CATSDLRDRGSGELFF.

This clonotype has ten or more counts. V gene TRBV3-1 combines with J gene TRBJ1-6, with a weak D call TRBD1 (6 bases). The CDR3 totals 16 residues. Per germline, CDR1 LGHDT and CDR2 YNNKEL (reference sequence). Trimming stripped 1 base from V and 7 bases from J, with 14 bases between. CDR3 coding DNA: TGTGCCAGCAGCCAAGCAGCGGGGGCAGGGAATTCACCCCTCCACTTT. Protein: CASSQAAGAGNSPLHF. Based on the CDR3 plus reference TRBV3-1 and TRBJ1-6, the full variable domain is DTAVSQTPKYLVTQMGNDKSIKCEQNLGHDTMYWYKQDSKKFLKIMFSYNNKELIINETVPNRFSPKSPDKAHLNLHINSLELGDSAVYFCASSQAAGAGNSPLHFGNGTRLTVT.

This clonotype was seen once. The CDR3 DNA reads TGTGCCACCCTTGCACTAGCGGGAATCGAGCAGTACTTC. Its translation is CATLALAGIEQYF. The genes are TRBV10-3 and TRBJ2-7; 10 nucleotides match TRBD2. The length of the CDR3 is 13 residues. The V segment lost 10 bases and the J segment 6 bases; nucleotides outside the gene matches: 9. Germline values: CDR1 ENHRY, CDR2 SYGVKD.

The chain employs TRBV4-3 and TRBJ2-2; D is unresolved. The CDR3 totals 15 residues. Between the trimmed V and J ends, which lost 0 bases and 1 base, there was a span of 6 bases. Per the germline V gene, CDR1 is LGHNA and CDR2 is YSLEER. This CDR3 is CASSQDMGNTGELFF. For the CDR3, the DNA is TGCGCCAGCAGCCAAGATATGGGGAACACCGGGGAGCTGTTTTTT.

Ten or more counts support this clonotype. V gene TRBV24-1 combines with J gene TRBJ2-1, with TRBD1 matching over 8 bases. The ends lost 4 bases at V and 5 bases at J; junction bases unmatched: 9. The germline V gene encodes CDR1 KGHDR and CDR2 SFDVKD. The length of the CDR3 is 16 residues. CDR3 sequence: CATSDFTGTGDNEQFF. In DNA form, the CDR3 reads TGTGCCACCAGTGACTTTACCGGGACAGGAGACAATGAGCAGTTCTTC.

V and J are TRBV28 and TRBJ2-4, with 8 bases that match TRBD2. The CDR3 is made up of 15 amino acids. The junction had 5 bases not matched to a gene; V was cut back by 1 base and J by 6 bases. Germline assignment: CDR1 MDHEN and CDR2 SYDVKM. The CDR3 sequence is CASSLFGGAVNIQYF. The CDR3 coding sequence is TGTGCCAGCAGTTTATTCGGGGGGGCAGTAAACATTCAGTACTTC.

The V call is TRBV27, the J call TRBJ2-1, with TRBD2 matching over 7 bases. CDR1 MNHEY and CDR2 SMNVEV come from the germline V gene (reference sequence). This CDR3 contains 15 residues. V lost 4 bases, J lost 6 bases, and 9 bases stayed unmatched. The CDR3 sequence: CASSWGGRVGNEQFF. CDR3 in DNA: TGTGCCAGCAGTTGGGGCGGGAGAGTAGGCAATGAGCAGTTCTTC.

This clonotype was recorded at least ten times. The chain employs TRBV20-1 and TRBJ2-1; 10 bases match TRBD2. Germline V gene data show CDR1 as DFQATT and CDR2 as SNEGSKA (reference sequence). V gave up 4 bases and J gave up 6 bases; unmatched junction bases: 6. This CDR3 has 14 residues. The CDR3 spells CSAKGIAGGNEQFF. CDR3 bases: TGCAGTGCTAAGGGGATAGCGGGAGGCAATGAGCAGTTCTTC.

This chain joins TRBV7-9 and TRBJ2-7; D unclear. The length of the CDR3 is 11 residues. CDR1 SEHNR and CDR2 FQNEAQ come from the germline V gene (reference sequence). The V gene lost 5 bases and the J gene lost 6 bases, with 8 bases spanning the gap. CDR3 nucleotide sequence: TGTGCCAGCAGCGTAACAACCGAGCAGTACTTC. Translated, it gives CASSVTTEQYF.

To note about this clonotype: An end of the junction differs from the germline gene, which may be a read error. The chain employs TRBV6-2 or TRBV6-3 and TRBJ1-5; 9 bases align to TRBD1. This CDR3 contains 15 residues. Per germline, CDR1 MNHEY and CDR2 SVGEGT. CDR3 residues: CASSEPDRGSQPQHF. DNA of the CDR3: TGCGCCAGCAGCGAACCGGACAGGGGCTCTCAGCCCCAGCATTTT.

In its sample, this clonotype was seen a few times. The V call is TRBV20-1, the J call TRBJ1-5; TRBD1 might be the D (6 bases). Germline CDR1 and CDR2: DFQATT and SNEGSKA (reference sequence). The CDR3 loop spans 15 amino acids. Deletions cut 1 base from V and 6 bases from J, with 16 bases between. This CDR3 reads CSARVGYTGFQPQHF. CDR3 in DNA: TGCAGTGCTAGAGTCGGCTACACAGGGTTTCAGCCCCAGCATTTT.

The chain has TRBV4-2 and TRBJ2-3, with D perhaps matching TRBD2 (7 bases). V gave up 0 bases and J gave up 3 bases, with 13 bases separating them. The CDR3 totals 16 residues. Germline V gene sequence: CDR1 LGHNA, CDR2 YNFKEQ. CDR3 in DNA: TGTGCCAGCAGCCAAGAGGGGGGGGCAAGAACAGATACGCAGTATTTT. This gives the protein CASSQEGGARTDTQYF.

This clonotype was counted a single time. The chain couples TRBV5-6 to TRBJ2-1; D is possibly TRBD1 or TRBD2 (5 bases each). The CDR3 length is 14 residues. V was pared by 4 bases and J by 6 bases, with 14 bases between. CDR1 is SGHDT, CDR2 YYEEEE, per germline. CDR3 bases: TGTGCCAGCAGCCCTGGGACCAGCTGCAATGAGCAGTTCTTC. Encoded protein: CASSPGTSCNEQFF.

This clonotype turned up a few times. The rearrangement joins TRBV4-1 to TRBJ1-1; D is undetermined. This CDR3 region has 12 residues. The ends were cut back, 3 bases at V and 0 bases at J, with 2 bases in the middle. Germline assignment: CDR1 MGHRA and CDR2 YSYEKL. CDR3: CASSHLNTEAFF. CDR3 nucleotide sequence: TGCGCCAGCAGCCACCTGAACACTGAAGCTTTCTTT.

This clonotype occurred many times. V and J are TRBV12-3 or TRBV12-4 and TRBJ1-2; no clear D gene. Trimming removed 3 bases from V and 2 bases from J, with 4 bases in between. The CDR3 runs 12 residues. CDR3 loop: CASSFGNYGYTF. CDR3 in DNA: TGTGCCAGCAGTTTCGGCAACTATGGCTACACCTTC.

This clonotype was counted between two and nine times. This chain uses TRBV5-8 with TRBJ2-1, with 10 bases that match TRBD2. Per germline, CDR1 SGHTS and CDR2 YDEGEE. The CDR3 has 16 amino acids. V trimming: 0 bases; J trimming: 9 bases; junction bases outside the gene matches: 9. The DNA for the CDR3 is TGTGCCAGCAGCTTGGGAGTAGCGGGGGGCTACTTTGAGCAGTTCTTC. It specifies CASSLGVAGGYFEQFF.

This chain joins TRBV6-2 or TRBV6-3 and TRBJ2-1, with 9 bases lining up with TRBD2. The V gene's germline CDR1 is MNHEY and CDR2 SVGEGT. V lost 5 bases, J lost 0 bases, and 14 bases stayed unmatched. This CDR3 region has 19 residues. The CDR3 nucleotides are TGTGCCAGCAGTCTGGGCAGCGGGGGGACCTTTGGCTCCTACAATGAGCAGTTCTTC. It encodes CASSLGSGGTFGSYNEQFF.